A selection of T cell receptor beta chains follows, all from one sample in a study of T cell responses to AZD1222 COVID-19 vaccine. Profiled with immunoSEQ multiplex PCR; TCRdb holds only in-frame clones, not every one. The repertoire holds more than 70,000 clones, with around 90% as singletons. The sequenced sample was peripheral blood, obtained on day 0 of MenACWY control vaccination. The source of these receptors is an adult in good health. Each CDR3 is given with its conserved first and last residue. The D gene is left open where the match is weak. A clone size is listed for some rows: how often the clone was seen (once, few, many), or a class if it is expanded.

TRBJ1-2	.	TRBV7-9	.	14	TGTGCCAGCAGCTTAGAAACGGGACTATATGGCTACACCTTC	CASSLETGLYGYTF
TRBJ2-4	.	TRBV5-4	TRBD1	13	TGTGCCAGCAGCTGGGACAGAAGGGACATTCAGTACTTC	CASSWDRRDIQYF
TRBJ1-1	.	TRBV3-1/TRBV3-2	.	14	TGTGCCAGCAGCCCCCGGGACGGAATGAATGAAGCTTTCTTT	CASSPRDGMNEAFF
TRBJ1-2	.	TRBV6-2/TRBV6-3	.	14	TGTGCCAGCAGTTACTCATCGGACGACTATGGCTACACCTTC	CASSYSSDDYGYTF
TRBJ1-5	.	TRBV5-1	TRBD1	13	TGCGCCAGCAGCGAGACAGGGCGAGAGCCCCAGCATTTT	CASSETGREPQHF
TRBJ1-5	once	TRBV5-1	.	15	TGCGCCAGCAGCTTCGACGGACAGAGAAATCAGCCCCAGCATTTT	CASSFDGQRNQPQHF
TRBJ2-7	.	TRBV4-2	TRBD2	15	TGTGCCAGCAGGCGGACTAGCGGGGGGTTCTACGAGCAGTACTTC	CASRRTSGGFYEQYF
TRBJ2-3	.	TRBV6-2/TRBV6-3	.	16	TGTGCCAGCAGTCGAAGGGATGAGGACAGCACAGATACGCAGTATTTT	CASSRRDEDSTDTQYF
TRBJ1-1	.	TRBV18	.	14	TGTGCCAGCTCACCACCGTCGCTGACAACTGAAGCTTTCTTT	CASSPPSLTTEAFF
TRBJ2-7	.	TRBV12-3/TRBV12-4	.	13	TGTGCCAGCAGTTTAGCGCGAGGCTACGAGCAGTACTTC	CASSLARGYEQYF
TRBJ1-1	once	TRBV19	.	13	TGTGCCAGTAGTATAAACGCAGGGGAGGAAGCTTTCTTT	CASSINAGEEAFF
TRBJ2-1	.	TRBV21-1	.	17	TGTGCCAGCAGCAAAGCGCTTTGGGGACTAGCGGACAATGAGCAGTTCTTC	CASSKALWGLADNEQFF
TRBJ2-4	.	TRBV6-4	.	18	TGTGCCAGCAGTGACATGGGAGGGAAACAGGGAGCCAAAAACATTCAGTACTTC	CASSDMGGKQGAKNIQYF
TRBJ2-1	.	TRBV5-1	.	12	TGCGCCAGCTTGACAGATTACAATGAGCAGTTCTTC	CASLTDYNEQFF
TRBJ1-6	.	TRBV2	.	13	TGTGCCAGCAGGTCATGGGAAGATTCACCCCTCCACTTT	CASRSWEDSPLHF
TRBJ2-1	.	TRBV5-6	TRBD2	15	TGTGCCAGCAGCCTTAGACTAGCGGGTCACAATGAGCAGTTCTTC	CASSLRLAGHNEQFF
TRBJ1-6	.	TRBV2	TRBD1	13	TGTGCCAGCAGTTCCATAGCGGGACAGGGGGCCCGCTTT	CASSSIAGQGARF
TRBJ1-5	.	TRBV4-1	TRBD1	16	TGCGCCAGCAGCCAAGAGTTAGGGGGCTTCAATCAGCCCCAGCATTTT	CASSQELGGFNQPQHF
TRBJ2-1	.	TRBV7-3	.	12	TGTGCCAGCAGCAGGACAGACCATGAGCAGTTCTTC	CASSRTDHEQFF
TRBJ1-2	.	TRBV28	.	12	TGTGCCAGCCAGGGACTCAACTATGGCTACACCTTC	CASQGLNYGYTF
TRBJ1-2	.	TRBV7-9	.	14	TGTGCCAGCAGCCTTTATATGGGTGGATATGGCTACACCTTC	CASSLYMGGYGYTF
TRBJ2-7	.	TRBV6-1	.	13	TGTGCCAGCAGTGAAGGGCAGTTCTACGAGCAGTACTTC	CASSEGQFYEQYF
TRBJ1-2	.	TRBV6-5	.	12	TGTGCCAGCAGGTATCAGGGCCTTGGCTACACCTTC	CASRYQGLGYTF
TRBJ2-7	.	TRBV10-3	TRBD2	13	TGTGCCATCAGTGGCGGGGGGAAAGGGGAGCAGTACTTC	CAISGGGKGEQYF
TRBJ2-7	.	TRBV29-1	.	14	TGCAGCGTTAGTTTATCATCGGGGAACTACGAGCAGTACTTC	CSVSLSSGNYEQYF
TRBJ2-1	.	TRBV5-1	TRBD2	14	TGCGCCAGCAGCCATACCGGGACTAGTTATGAGCAGTTCTTC	CASSHTGTSYEQFF